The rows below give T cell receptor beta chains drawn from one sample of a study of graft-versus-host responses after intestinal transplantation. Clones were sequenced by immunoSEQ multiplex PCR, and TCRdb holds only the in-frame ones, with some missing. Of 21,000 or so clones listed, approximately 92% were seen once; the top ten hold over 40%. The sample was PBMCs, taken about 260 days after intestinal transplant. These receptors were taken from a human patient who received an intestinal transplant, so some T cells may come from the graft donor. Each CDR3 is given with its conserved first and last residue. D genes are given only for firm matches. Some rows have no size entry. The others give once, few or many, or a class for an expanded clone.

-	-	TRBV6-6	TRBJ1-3	CASNSDRSSGNTIYF	TGTGCCAGCAACTCGGACAGAAGCTCTGGAAACACCATATATTTT
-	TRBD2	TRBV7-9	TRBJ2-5	CASSSGTSGRQETQYF	TGTGCCAGCAGCTCCGGGACTAGCGGGAGACAAGAGACCCAGTACTTC
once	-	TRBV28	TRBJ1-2	CASSLYEGRGYTF	TGTGCCAGCAGTTTATACGAGGGGCGTGGCTACACCTTC
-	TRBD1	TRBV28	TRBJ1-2	CASSAMGQGARGYTF	TGTGCCAGCAGTGCCATGGGACAGGGGGCGCGTGGCTACACCTTC
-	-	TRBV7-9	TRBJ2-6	CASSLMVPSGANVLTF	TGTGCCAGCAGCTTAATGGTTCCCTCTGGGGCCAACGTCCTGACTTTC
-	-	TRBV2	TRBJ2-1	CATSRDGGYNEQFF	TGTGCCACCTCACGGGACGGAGGGTACAATGAGCAGTTCTTC
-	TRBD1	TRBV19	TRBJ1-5	CASRVQGIDNQPQHF	TGTGCCAGTAGGGTACAGGGGATTGACAATCAGCCCCAGCATTTT
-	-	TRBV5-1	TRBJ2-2	CASSLSGELFF	TGCGCCAGCAGCCTGTCCGGGGAGCTGTTTTTT
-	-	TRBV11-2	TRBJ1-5	CASSSLTGPNQPQHF	TGTGCCAGCAGCTCTCTGACAGGACCCAATCAGCCCCAGCATTTT
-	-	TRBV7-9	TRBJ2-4	CASMPPGASKNIQYF	TGTGCCAGCATGCCTCCCGGGGCCTCCAAAAACATTCAGTACTTC
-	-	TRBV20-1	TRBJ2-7	CSARRYYEQYF	TGCAGTGCCCGACGATACTACGAGCAGTACTTC
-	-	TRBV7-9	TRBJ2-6	CASSLSLVPSGANVLTF	TGTGCCAGCAGCTTATCCCTCGTCCCCTCTGGGGCCAACGTCCTGACTTTC
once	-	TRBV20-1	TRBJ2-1	CSARVASEQFF	TGCAGTGCTAGAGTGGCGTCTGAGCAGTTCTTC
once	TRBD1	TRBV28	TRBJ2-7	CASIKLGTGNTYEQYF	TGTGCCAGCATCAAACTCGGGACAGGGAATACCTACGAGCAGTACTTC
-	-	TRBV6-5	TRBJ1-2	CASSNRQVYGYTF	TGTGCCAGCAGTAATCGACAGGTCTATGGCTACACCTTC
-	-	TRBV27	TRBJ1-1	CASRMDSPNTEAFF	TGTGCCAGCAGAATGGACAGCCCGAACACTGAAGCTTTCTTT
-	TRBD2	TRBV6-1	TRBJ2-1	CASSEAPWGAGGPGEQFF	TGTGCCAGCAGTGAAGCCCCCTGGGGAGCGGGAGGGCCCGGTGAGCAGTTCTTC
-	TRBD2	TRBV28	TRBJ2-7	CASTPAGGSYEQYF	TGTGCCAGCACCCCAGCGGGAGGCTCCTACGAGCAGTACTTC
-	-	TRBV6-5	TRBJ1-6	CASSYSGRGNSPLHF	TGTGCCAGCAGTTACTCCGGCAGGGGCAATTCACCCCTCCACTTT
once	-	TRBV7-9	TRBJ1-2	CASSPEVRPGGYTF	TGTGCCAGCAGCCCCGAGGTTCGTCCGGGTGGCTACACCTTC
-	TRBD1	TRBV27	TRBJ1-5	CATPRTGHSNQPQHF	TGTGCCACCCCCCGGACAGGGCACAGCAATCAGCCCCAGCATTTT
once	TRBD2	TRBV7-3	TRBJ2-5	CASSLSGSGRETQYF	TGTGCCAGCAGCTTATCGGGTAGCGGGAGGGAGACCCAGTACTTC
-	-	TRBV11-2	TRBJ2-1	CASSSLLGQSHHNEQFF	TGTGCCAGCAGCAGCCTTCTCGGACAGAGCCATCACAATGAGCAGTTCTTC
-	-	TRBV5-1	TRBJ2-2	CASSSRDPGTGELFF	TGCGCCAGCAGCTCCCGGGACCCCGGCACCGGGGAGCTGTTTTTT